The present entry profiles one T cell receptor (beta chain) with its context. Its antigen is currently unknown. Naive CD8 cells lacked CD45RO, underwent positive selection for CCR7 and left out terminally differentiated effector memory CD45RA+ cells. All donors qualified as healthy HIV-negative adults and had experienced no recent acute infections or vaccinations. The entry originates in a study of shared clonotypes between healthy human individuals. Germline trimming cut 5 bases from V and 5 bases from J; bases unmatched to any gene: 12. The CDR3 extends over 17 amino acids. CDR1 and CDR2 from the germline V gene are SGHTA and FQGNSA. Study results and caveats: Among the subsets, naive ones generally showed larger estimated richness than memory ones. Read depth was anticipated to influence clonotype sharing among donors.

Study processing details: Filtering differed for immunoSEQ, which gave only junction sequences without quality scores. The data were produced by immunoSEQ multiplex PCR, yet TCRdb's version contains in-frame clones alone and is incomplete. From that table come the V and J calls and clone size; the DNA was used to work out D and trimming. The sample has about 2.2 million clones; approximately 94% are singletons. The material sequenced was naive CD8+ T cells from PBMCs. This TCR was sampled from a man between 18 and 29 years old in good health. Some clones in this sample may be carry-over from other donors' samples. The genes are TRBV7-2 and TRBJ2-3; 11 bases are a match to TRBD2. The CDR3 nucleotides read TGTGCCAGCAGCCCTCGACTAGCGGGGTACATGGGAGATACGCAGTATTTT. This gives the protein CASSPRLAGYMGDTQYF.